These T cell receptor beta chains were read from a single sample in a study of blood T cell repertoires in COVID-19. Measured with immunoSEQ multiplex PCR; TCRdb has only the in-frame clones, and not every one. Counted here are about 210,000 clones, approximately 84% occurring once; the ten biggest clones make up approximately 8.1%. Sequenced input: peripheral blood. All receptors come from a woman between 45 and 60 years old with active or convalescent COVID-19. The CDR3 runs from the conserved cysteine through the conserved F or W. Fields, in order: clone size, D gene, J gene, V gene, CDR3 protein. A D gene is named only where the DNA matches it firmly. The size entry is marked missing in some rows and otherwise reads once, few, many or a size class.

clone_size: -
d_call: -
j_call: TRBJ1-1
v_call: TRBV9
cdr3_aa: CASSVDHSGTEAFF

clone_size: -
d_call: -
j_call: TRBJ2-1
v_call: TRBV5-4
cdr3_aa: CASSFGGSSYNEQFF

clone_size: -
d_call: -
j_call: TRBJ2-1
v_call: TRBV11-2
cdr3_aa: CASSLSSSYNEQFF

clone_size: -
d_call: TRBD2
j_call: TRBJ2-1
v_call: TRBV2
cdr3_aa: CASRDPGLEMKEQLF

clone_size: -
d_call: TRBD2
j_call: TRBJ2-1
v_call: TRBV6-5
cdr3_aa: CASSSAGVKSEQFF

clone_size: -
d_call: -
j_call: TRBJ2-2
v_call: TRBV7-9
cdr3_aa: CASSFLSNTGELFF

clone_size: -
d_call: TRBD1
j_call: TRBJ2-7
v_call: TRBV11-2
cdr3_aa: CASSTTGGWDYEQYF

clone_size: -
d_call: TRBD1
j_call: TRBJ1-1
v_call: TRBV24-1
cdr3_aa: CATSDSDRGGHTEAFF

clone_size: once
d_call: -
j_call: TRBJ1-6
v_call: TRBV4-1
cdr3_aa: CASSQDRGGRASPLHF

clone_size: -
d_call: -
j_call: TRBJ1-2
v_call: TRBV6-5
cdr3_aa: CASRDWSVLYGYTF

clone_size: -
d_call: TRBD2
j_call: TRBJ2-1
v_call: TRBV7-2
cdr3_aa: CASSSRRRGSNEQFF

clone_size: -
d_call: TRBD1
j_call: TRBJ2-1
v_call: TRBV10-2
cdr3_aa: CASSHRDRVDNEQFF

clone_size: few
d_call: -
j_call: TRBJ1-2
v_call: TRBV11-2
cdr3_aa: CASSLDRNYGYTF

clone_size: -
d_call: TRBD2
j_call: TRBJ2-1
v_call: TRBV2
cdr3_aa: CAAGGLAGGEQFF

clone_size: -
d_call: TRBD2
j_call: TRBJ2-3
v_call: TRBV27
cdr3_aa: CASSLSASGVGDTQYF

clone_size: -
d_call: TRBD1
j_call: TRBJ1-2
v_call: TRBV28
cdr3_aa: CATETGASNYGYTF

clone_size: -
d_call: -
j_call: TRBJ2-7
v_call: TRBV5-1
cdr3_aa: CASSRVREDKKQYF

clone_size: -
d_call: -
j_call: TRBJ1-5
v_call: TRBV15
cdr3_aa: CATSRGGNSNQPQHF

clone_size: few
d_call: TRBD1
j_call: TRBJ1-1
v_call: TRBV2
cdr3_aa: CASSVQGAGKTNTEAFF

clone_size: -
d_call: TRBD1
j_call: TRBJ1-1
v_call: TRBV6-1
cdr3_aa: CASSDPKIGTVNTEAFF

clone_size: -
d_call: TRBD1
j_call: TRBJ2-3
v_call: TRBV9
cdr3_aa: CASSADRDFMYTQYF

clone_size: -
d_call: TRBD2
j_call: TRBJ2-1
v_call: TRBV5-1
cdr3_aa: CASSFLAGVSDEQFF

clone_size: -
d_call: -
j_call: TRBJ2-3
v_call: TRBV11-2
cdr3_aa: CASSSGLRTDTQYF

clone_size: -
d_call: -
j_call: TRBJ2-3
v_call: TRBV5-4
cdr3_aa: CASSLADGADTQYF

clone_size: few
d_call: -
j_call: TRBJ2-5
v_call: TRBV5-1
cdr3_aa: CASSSVSGETQYF

clone_size: -
d_call: -
j_call: TRBJ1-5
v_call: TRBV19
cdr3_aa: CASSIRGETWQPQHF

clone_size: -
d_call: -
j_call: TRBJ1-2
v_call: TRBV19
cdr3_aa: CASSSRLIGYTF

clone_size: once
d_call: -
j_call: TRBJ1-2
v_call: TRBV28
cdr3_aa: CASSPDRRPTYGYTF

clone_size: -
d_call: -
j_call: TRBJ1-2
v_call: TRBV18
cdr3_aa: CASSPPREYGYTF

clone_size: -
d_call: -
j_call: TRBJ1-3
v_call: TRBV5-1
cdr3_aa: CASCKGGSGNTIYF

clone_size: -
d_call: -
j_call: TRBJ2-5
v_call: TRBV3-1/TRBV3-2
cdr3_aa: CASSPTGGGETQYF

clone_size: -
d_call: -
j_call: TRBJ2-5
v_call: TRBV9
cdr3_aa: CASSSPGGKYQETQYF

clone_size: -
d_call: TRBD1
j_call: TRBJ1-4
v_call: TRBV24-1
cdr3_aa: CATGTGSLNEKLFF

clone_size: -
d_call: -
j_call: TRBJ2-7
v_call: TRBV6-5
cdr3_aa: CASRSGGTGDEQYF

clone_size: -
d_call: -
j_call: TRBJ1-2
v_call: TRBV2
cdr3_aa: CASSEARVPSGYTF

clone_size: few
d_call: -
j_call: TRBJ1-2
v_call: TRBV3-1/TRBV3-2
cdr3_aa: CASSLWGEANYGYTF

clone_size: -
d_call: TRBD1
j_call: TRBJ1-2
v_call: TRBV11-2
cdr3_aa: CASSFRRRQGAYGYTF

clone_size: -
d_call: -
j_call: TRBJ1-2
v_call: TRBV10-3
cdr3_aa: CAIRYRGGRNYGYTF

clone_size: -
d_call: TRBD2
j_call: TRBJ2-3
v_call: TRBV4-1
cdr3_aa: CASSHAGLAGPNTQYF

clone_size: -
d_call: -
j_call: TRBJ1-2
v_call: TRBV6-5
cdr3_aa: CASRRQGGGYGYTF

clone_size: -
d_call: -
j_call: TRBJ1-5
v_call: TRBV5-1
cdr3_aa: CASSLEGGGLQPQHF

clone_size: -
d_call: TRBD1
j_call: TRBJ2-2
v_call: TRBV5-1
cdr3_aa: CASRRGQAGELFF

clone_size: once
d_call: -
j_call: TRBJ2-5
v_call: TRBV5-6
cdr3_aa: CASSLVGPQETQYF

clone_size: -
d_call: -
j_call: TRBJ1-2
v_call: TRBV5-4
cdr3_aa: CASSPGGQDYGYTF

clone_size: -
d_call: -
j_call: TRBJ2-1
v_call: TRBV29-1
cdr3_aa: CSGGGGEQFF

clone_size: once
d_call: -
j_call: TRBJ1-2
v_call: TRBV19
cdr3_aa: CASRTQQGNYGYTF

clone_size: -
d_call: TRBD1
j_call: TRBJ2-7
v_call: TRBV9
cdr3_aa: CASSVGDSFSYEQYF

clone_size: -
d_call: -
j_call: TRBJ1-5
v_call: TRBV18
cdr3_aa: CASSPGGGNQPQHF

clone_size: once
d_call: TRBD1
j_call: TRBJ1-2
v_call: TRBV6-5
cdr3_aa: CASTTKGQGSYTF

clone_size: -
d_call: -
j_call: TRBJ2-3
v_call: TRBV3-1/TRBV3-2
cdr3_aa: CASSQVKRGTDTQYF

clone_size: -
d_call: TRBD1
j_call: TRBJ1-2
v_call: TRBV7-9
cdr3_aa: CASSSPPQGLANYGYTF

clone_size: -
d_call: -
j_call: TRBJ1-2
v_call: TRBV6-1
cdr3_aa: CASSGLLQVFHYGYTF

clone_size: -
d_call: TRBD1
j_call: TRBJ1-4
v_call: TRBV9
cdr3_aa: CASSVRAGGAEKLFF

clone_size: -
d_call: -
j_call: TRBJ2-1
v_call: TRBV5-4
cdr3_aa: CASSFSYSASYNEQFF

clone_size: few
d_call: -
j_call: TRBJ1-1
v_call: TRBV29-1
cdr3_aa: CSAAGYIEAFF

clone_size: -
d_call: -
j_call: TRBJ1-5
v_call: TRBV6-5
cdr3_aa: CASSRDGGGNQPQHF

clone_size: -
d_call: -
j_call: TRBJ2-1
v_call: TRBV7-3
cdr3_aa: CASSLTFQYNEQFF

clone_size: few
d_call: -
j_call: TRBJ2-2
v_call: TRBV12-5
cdr3_aa: CASGAGVRGELFF